This TCR beta chain was observed in a study of cytomegalovirus exposure and HLA in healthy donors. Note on this clone: The antigen remains undetermined.

Broader study findings: V segments that were indistinguishable, TRBV6-2 and TRBV6-3 among them, were omitted from analysis.

This PCR relied on a set of 60 Vbeta primers and 13 Jbeta primers. How the authors handled the data: In a later analysis, the count reached some 73 million unique TCR beta chains, with about 9.9 million shared. Data came from immunoSEQ multiplex PCR; TCRdb stores just in-frame clones and leaves some out. V and J calls and clone size are given by that table; D and trimming were obtained from the DNA. Among approximately 100,000 clones listed, 60% to 80% were seen once. This CDR3 region has 13 residues. V shed 4 bases and J shed 7 bases, with 14 bases lying between them. Germline V lookup: CDR1 ENHRY, CDR2 SYGVKD.

Source material: PBMCs. The source of this sequence is a female donor in good health and CMV-seronegative. This chain joins TRBV10-3 and TRBJ2-7, with D perhaps TRBD2 (7 bases). The CDR3, as DNA: TGTGCCATCAGTGCCGGGGGGCGGGGGGAGCAGTACTTC. This sequence encodes CAISAGGRGEQYF.